A selection of T cell receptor beta chains follows, all from one sample in a study of cytomegalovirus exposure and HLA in healthy donors. The table came from immunoSEQ multiplex PCR; TCRdb's copy has only in-frame clones and leaves some out. The profile shows some 200,000 clones, just under 70% of them singletons. What was sequenced was PBMCs. Receptors originate from a man aged 35 to 55 in good health and CMV-seropositive. The CDR3 runs from the conserved cysteine through the conserved F or W. Fields, in order: V gene, clone size, J gene, D gene, CDR3 protein, CDR3 DNA. A D gene is named only where the DNA matches it firmly. The size field is filled for only some rows; it gives once, few, many or a size class.

V gene: TRBV4-1
clone size: -
J gene: TRBJ2-1
D gene: TRBD2
CDR3 protein: CASSQDLGGGSGGADEQFF
CDR3 DNA: TGCGCCAGCAGCCAAGATCTAGGGGGGGGGAGCGGGGGGGCCGATGAGCAGTTCTTC

V gene: TRBV19
clone size: -
J gene: TRBJ2-2
D gene: -
CDR3 protein: CASSTYRGGSNTGELFF
CDR3 DNA: TGTGCCAGTAGTACGTACAGGGGGGGTAGCAACACCGGGGAGCTGTTTTTT

V gene: TRBV7-9
clone size: -
J gene: TRBJ1-4
D gene: -
CDR3 protein: CASSLAPTKEKLFF
CDR3 DNA: TGTGCCAGCAGCTTAGCTCCCACTAAAGAAAAACTGTTTTTT

V gene: TRBV7-3
clone size: -
J gene: TRBJ2-3
D gene: -
CDR3 protein: CASSPTGSGDTQYF
CDR3 DNA: TGTGCCAGCAGCCCAACGGGCTCGGGGGATACGCAGTATTTT

V gene: TRBV4-1
clone size: -
J gene: TRBJ2-5
D gene: -
CDR3 protein: CASSQGEDRRETQYF
CDR3 DNA: TGCGCCAGCAGCCAAGGAGAAGACAGGAGGGAGACCCAGTACTTC

V gene: TRBV5-4
clone size: -
J gene: TRBJ2-7
D gene: -
CDR3 protein: CASSPDSYSYEQYF
CDR3 DNA: TGTGCCAGCAGTCCGGACAGCTACTCCTACGAGCAGTACTTC

V gene: TRBV5-1
clone size: -
J gene: TRBJ2-1
D gene: TRBD2
CDR3 protein: CASRLAGNPEDEQFF
CDR3 DNA: TGCGCCAGCCGACTAGCGGGGAACCCGGAAGATGAGCAGTTCTTC

V gene: TRBV7-6
clone size: -
J gene: TRBJ1-2
D gene: -
CDR3 protein: CASSLGSGNYGYTF
CDR3 DNA: TGTGCCAGCAGCTTAGGATCAGGGAACTATGGCTACACCTTC

V gene: TRBV5-6
clone size: few
J gene: TRBJ2-7
D gene: -
CDR3 protein: CASSFSLVEAYEQYF
CDR3 DNA: TGTGCCAGCAGCTTTAGCCTCGTGGAGGCCTACGAGCAGTACTTC

V gene: TRBV7-2
clone size: -
J gene: TRBJ2-7
D gene: TRBD2
CDR3 protein: CASSLVAGPEQYF
CDR3 DNA: TGTGCCAGCAGCTTAGTAGCGGGGCCCGAGCAGTACTTC

V gene: TRBV29-1
clone size: -
J gene: TRBJ1-4
D gene: TRBD1
CDR3 protein: CSVRGRGGEKLFF
CDR3 DNA: TGCAGCGTCAGGGGGCGAGGAGGGGAAAAACTGTTTTTT

V gene: TRBV25-1
clone size: -
J gene: TRBJ1-5
D gene: -
CDR3 protein: CASSEGGAGPYQPQHF
CDR3 DNA: TGTGCCAGCAGTGAGGGGGGGGCAGGCCCCTATCAGCCCCAGCATTTT

V gene: TRBV5-4
clone size: -
J gene: TRBJ1-2
D gene: TRBD1
CDR3 protein: CASSVDRGDYGYTF
CDR3 DNA: TGTGCCAGCAGCGTAGACAGGGGTGACTATGGCTACACCTTC

V gene: TRBV5-1
clone size: -
J gene: TRBJ2-5
D gene: -
CDR3 protein: CASSLDPGVKTQYF
CDR3 DNA: TGCGCCAGCAGCTTGGACCCAGGGGTAAAGACCCAGTACTTC

V gene: TRBV7-9
clone size: once
J gene: TRBJ2-1
D gene: -
CDR3 protein: CASSLSGAQTGEQFF
CDR3 DNA: TGTGCCAGCAGCTTAAGTGGGGCCCAGACTGGGGAGCAGTTCTTC

V gene: TRBV5-1
clone size: -
J gene: TRBJ2-3
D gene: TRBD1
CDR3 protein: CASSPLPGQTDTQYF
CDR3 DNA: TGCGCCAGCAGCCCCCTACCGGGACAGACAGATACGCAGTATTTT

V gene: TRBV5-1
clone size: once
J gene: TRBJ2-5
D gene: TRBD2
CDR3 protein: CASSPPSGGGQETQYF
CDR3 DNA: TGCGCCAGCAGCCCCCCTAGCGGGGGGGGCCAAGAGACCCAGTACTTC

V gene: TRBV7-2
clone size: once
J gene: TRBJ2-3
D gene: TRBD2
CDR3 protein: CASSSRGGSTDTQYF
CDR3 DNA: TGTGCCAGCAGCTCCCGGGGGGGGAGCACAGATACGCAGTATTTT

V gene: TRBV2
clone size: -
J gene: TRBJ2-4
D gene: -
CDR3 protein: CASSESRGRAKNIQYF
CDR3 DNA: TGTGCCAGCAGTGAAAGCAGGGGCCGAGCCAAAAACATTCAGTACTTC

V gene: TRBV7-6
clone size: -
J gene: TRBJ1-5
D gene: -
CDR3 protein: CASSLAPGSNQPQHF
CDR3 DNA: TGTGCCAGCAGCTTAGCGCCGGGTAGCAATCAGCCCCAGCATTTT

V gene: TRBV2
clone size: -
J gene: TRBJ1-1
D gene: -
CDR3 protein: CASSEGGGRDTEAFF
CDR3 DNA: TGTGCCAGCAGCGAAGGGGGGGGCCGGGACACTGAAGCTTTCTTT

V gene: TRBV10-2
clone size: -
J gene: TRBJ2-3
D gene: TRBD2
CDR3 protein: CASSDIGTKTTDTQYF
CDR3 DNA: TGCGCCAGCAGTGATATTGGGACTAAGACCACAGATACGCAGTATTTT

V gene: TRBV19
clone size: -
J gene: TRBJ1-5
D gene: TRBD1
CDR3 protein: CASTRDREDQPQHF
CDR3 DNA: TGTGCCAGTACCCGGGACAGGGAAGATCAGCCCCAGCATTTT

V gene: TRBV2
clone size: -
J gene: TRBJ2-3
D gene: -
CDR3 protein: CASSEAVSPPYTDTQYF
CDR3 DNA: TGTGCCAGCAGTGAAGCGGTCAGTCCGCCATACACAGATACGCAGTATTTT

V gene: TRBV7-2
clone size: -
J gene: TRBJ2-3
D gene: -
CDR3 protein: CASSSHEPRTQVRPDTQYF
CDR3 DNA: TGTGCCAGCAGCTCTCACGAACCCCGGACACAGGTGCGGCCAGATACGCAGTATTTT

V gene: TRBV5-1
clone size: -
J gene: TRBJ2-7
D gene: -
CDR3 protein: CASSTEESGGYEQYF
CDR3 DNA: TGCGCCAGCAGCACCGAAGAGAGTGGTGGCTACGAGCAGTACTTC

V gene: TRBV4-1
clone size: few
J gene: TRBJ2-7
D gene: -
CDR3 protein: CASSQDGALSYEQYF
CDR3 DNA: TGCGCCAGCAGCCAAGATGGGGCGCTTTCCTACGAGCAGTACTTC

V gene: TRBV4-3
clone size: -
J gene: TRBJ2-2
D gene: -
CDR3 protein: CASSPRHSETGELFF
CDR3 DNA: TGCGCCAGCAGCCCACGTCATAGCGAGACCGGGGAGCTGTTTTTT

V gene: TRBV25-1
clone size: -
J gene: TRBJ2-1
D gene: TRBD2
CDR3 protein: CASRSQLAGVYEQFF
CDR3 DNA: TGTGCCAGCAGGAGTCAGCTAGCGGGGGTTTATGAGCAGTTCTTC

V gene: TRBV7-3
clone size: few
J gene: TRBJ2-4
D gene: TRBD2
CDR3 protein: CASSPGEGTNIQYF
CDR3 DNA: TGTGCCAGCAGCCCGGGGGAGGGGACGAACATTCAGTACTTC

V gene: TRBV7-3
clone size: -
J gene: TRBJ2-5
D gene: TRBD2
CDR3 protein: CASSPQGLAGPSRETQYF
CDR3 DNA: TGTGCCAGCAGCCCCCAGGGACTAGCGGGGCCAAGCAGAGAGACCCAGTACTTC

V gene: TRBV7-9
clone size: -
J gene: TRBJ2-7
D gene: -
CDR3 protein: CASSLSVAYEQYF
CDR3 DNA: TGTGCCAGCAGCTTATCTGTAGCCTACGAGCAGTACTTC

V gene: TRBV28
clone size: -
J gene: TRBJ2-3
D gene: TRBD1
CDR3 protein: CASTTWGQGSPGAQYF
CDR3 DNA: TGTGCCAGCACCACCTGGGGACAGGGCTCGCCCGGGGCGCAGTATTTT

V gene: TRBV10-3
clone size: -
J gene: TRBJ2-7
D gene: TRBD2
CDR3 protein: CAIRAGEAYEQYF
CDR3 DNA: TGTGCCATCAGAGCGGGGGAGGCGTACGAGCAGTACTTC

V gene: TRBV2
clone size: -
J gene: TRBJ2-7
D gene: TRBD1
CDR3 protein: CASSIQGSSYEQYF
CDR3 DNA: TGTGCCAGCAGCATACAGGGGAGCTCCTACGAGCAGTACTTC

V gene: TRBV5-1
clone size: -
J gene: TRBJ1-2
D gene: -
CDR3 protein: CASRAGSNYGYTF
CDR3 DNA: TGCGCCAGCAGGGCAGGTTCTAACTATGGCTACACCTTC

V gene: TRBV23-1
clone size: -
J gene: TRBJ2-7
D gene: -
CDR3 protein: CASSFRAGPYEQYF
CDR3 DNA: TGCGCCAGCAGCTTCCGGGCAGGGCCCTACGAGCAGTACTTC